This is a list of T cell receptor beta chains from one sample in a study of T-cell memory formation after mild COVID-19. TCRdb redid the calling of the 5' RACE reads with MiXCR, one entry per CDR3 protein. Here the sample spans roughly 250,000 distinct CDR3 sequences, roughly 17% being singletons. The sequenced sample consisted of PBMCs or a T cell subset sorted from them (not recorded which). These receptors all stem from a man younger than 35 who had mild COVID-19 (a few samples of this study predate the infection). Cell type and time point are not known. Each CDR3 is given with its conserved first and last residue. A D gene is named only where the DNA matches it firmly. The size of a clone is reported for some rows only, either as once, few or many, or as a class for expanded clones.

TGTGCCAGCAGTTTGATACAGGGGAGCTCCTACGAGCAGTACTTC	CASSLIQGSSYEQYF	TRBJ2-7	TRBV7-9	TRBD1	few
TGTGCCAGCAGGCAGGAGGGTGAGCAGTTCTTC	CASRQEGEQFF	TRBJ2-1	TRBV2	-	-
TGTGCCAGCAGCCCGGGACGGGACACTGAAGCTTTCTTT	CASSPGRDTEAFF	TRBJ1-1	TRBV5-5	-	-
TGTGCCAGCAGTTTAGCGCGAGGTGACAGGGGGAAGAGCAATCAGCCCCAGCATTTT	CASSLARGDRGKSNQPQHF	TRBJ1-5	TRBV12-3/TRBV12-4	TRBD1	few
TGTGCCAGCAGCCCGTTAGCGGGGCTCACAGATACGCAGTATTTT	CASSPLAGLTDTQYF	TRBJ2-3	TRBV7-9	TRBD2	few
TGCGCCAGCAGCTTGGTGGCAAATGAAAAACTGTTTTTT	CASSLVANEKLFF	TRBJ1-4	TRBV5-1	-	few
TGTGCCAGCAGTTACGGGACTAGCGGGGGTAATGAGCAGTTCTTC	CASSYGTSGGNEQFF	TRBJ2-1	TRBV6-6	TRBD2	many
TGCGCCAGCAGCCACCCAGGAGCAACATACGAGCAGTACTTC	CASSHPGATYEQYF	TRBJ2-7	TRBV4-1	-	-
TGTGCCAGCAGCCCTGGGCTAGCGGGGGTTTCTGAGCAGTTCTTC	CASSPGLAGVSEQFF	TRBJ2-1	TRBV7-2	TRBD2	-
TGCAGTGCTAACGACGGTCCCTATGGCTACACCTTC	CSANDGPYGYTF	TRBJ1-2	TRBV20-1	-	many
TGTGCCAGCAGCTTTTGGTTTTCGAGGGGGAACACTGAAGCTTTCTTT	CASSFWFSRGNTEAFF	TRBJ1-1	TRBV7-2	-	-
TGTGCCAGCAGCCTGGGGACAGACCCTTATGGCTACACCTTC	CASSLGTDPYGYTF	TRBJ1-2	TRBV27	TRBD1	many
TGTGCCACCAGCCAGGACAGGGGCTATGGCTACACCTTC	CATSQDRGYGYTF	TRBJ1-2	TRBV24-1	TRBD1	few
TGCGCCAGCAGCCCTCAAGCGGACGGTAGGCTGTTTTTT	CASSPQADGRLFF	TRBJ2-2	TRBV4-3	-	few
TGTGCCACTCAAACCGGGACGGAGAATGAAAAACTGTTTTTT	CATQTGTENEKLFF	TRBJ1-4	TRBV2	-	-
TGTGCCAGCAGTTTAGTAGGGGGGACATACGAGCAGTACTTC	CASSLVGGTYEQYF	TRBJ2-7	TRBV12-3/TRBV12-4	-	many
TGCGCCAGCAGCTTGGAAGGGGGCGCAGATACGCAGTATTTT	CASSLEGGADTQYF	TRBJ2-3	TRBV5-1	TRBD1	few
TGTGCCTGGAGTGCCCGGGGCGAAGCTTTCTTT	CAWSARGEAFF	TRBJ1-1	TRBV30	-	few
TGTGCCAGCCGTACTAGCCATACCCCCAATGAGCAGTTCTTC	CASRTSHTPNEQFF	TRBJ2-1	TRBV6-2/TRBV6-3	-	-
TGCGCCAGCAGTGGGGAGGGCACAGATACGCAGTATTTT	CASSGEGTDTQYF	TRBJ2-3	TRBV5-1	-	many
TGTGCCAGCAGCTTGGCCGTCAGCTCCTACGAGCAGTACTTC	CASSLAVSSYEQYF	TRBJ2-7	TRBV5-5	-	-
TGTGCCAGCAGGCTGACAGGGGCTAACTATGGCTACACCTTC	CASRLTGANYGYTF	TRBJ1-2	TRBV6-1	TRBD1	-
TGCGCCAGCAGCCAAGATCCAGCTAGCGGGAGCTCCTACAATGAGCAGTTCTTC	CASSQDPASGSSYNEQFF	TRBJ2-1	TRBV4-3	TRBD2	-
TGTGCCAGCAGCCAAAGGGCTAGCGGGGCCCCCCAGCATTTT	CASSQRASGAPQHF	TRBJ1-5	TRBV3-1	-	few
TGCGCCAGCAGCTTGGGTTTAAGGGCCTGGGGTCGGGACGTCCTGACTTTC	CASSLGLRAWGRDVLTF	TRBJ2-6	TRBV5-1	-	-
TGTGCCAGCAGCGAGGGGCTAGCGGGGGCCACAGATACGCAGTATTTT	CASSEGLAGATDTQYF	TRBJ2-3	TRBV7-9	TRBD2	many
TGTGCCAGCACCGGGGGGGGAGCGGGGAACACCGGGGAGCTGTTTTTT	CASTGGGAGNTGELFF	TRBJ2-2	TRBV4-2	TRBD2	-
TGTGCCAGCCACGGCGACGGCACAGATACGCAGTATTTT	CASHGDGTDTQYF	TRBJ2-3	TRBV7-2	-	-
TGCAGTGCATACGTGTCAGATACGCAGTATTTT	CSAYVSDTQYF	TRBJ2-3	TRBV20-1	-	-
TGTGCCAGCAGCTACGCGTCGGGGGGCACTGAAGCTTTCTTT	CASSYASGGTEAFF	TRBJ1-1	TRBV6-6	-	few
TGCAGTGCTAGAGGCAAGGGGTCTCGAGAGACCCAGTACTTC	CSARGKGSRETQYF	TRBJ2-5	TRBV20-1	-	few
TGTGCCAGCAGCTTAGCGCAGGGGAGAGATACGCAGTATTTT	CASSLAQGRDTQYF	TRBJ2-3	TRBV7-2	-	-